This T cell receptor beta chain was found in a study of blood T cell repertoires in COVID-19. The wider study: Donors in the United States, Italy and Spain gave samples during acute or convalescent COVID-19. PBMCs, B-cell-depleted T cells, or T cells provided the cDNA or gDNA that made up the material.

The V end was cut by 3 bases, the J end by 8 bases, with 8 bases between. The length of the CDR3 is 12 residues. The V gene's germline CDR1 is MNHEY and CDR2 SMNVEV (reference sequence). Profiled with immunoSEQ multiplex PCR; TCRdb holds only in-frame clones, not every one. This sample carries 150,000 to 250,000 clones, less than 95% of them seen once, and the ten largest clones take approximately 0.69%. This rearrangement joins TRBV27 to TRBJ1-5; tentatively, D is TRBD1 (5 bases). Sequencing was carried out using peripheral blood. This clonotype was sampled from a man in his thirties or forties with COVID-19, enrolled during active disease. The CDR3 nucleotides are TGTGCCAGCAGTTTCGGGGGGGAGCCCCAGCATTTT. Translating it yields CASSFGGEPQHF.